Below are 15 T cell receptor beta chains sequenced from a single sample in a study of cytomegalovirus exposure and HLA in healthy donors. A multiplex PCR was run with 60 Vbeta primers and 13 Jbeta primers. The method was immunoSEQ multiplex PCR; TCRdb's version includes in-frame clones alone and lacks a portion of them. The sample includes some 90,000 clones, over 75% seen only once; the top ten take approximately 3.6%. Sequenced: PBMCs. The receptors derive from a man in his fifties in good health and CMV-seronegative.

This rearrangement joins TRBV7-2 to TRBJ2-1; 9 positions match TRBD1. The CDR3 length is 17 residues. V shed 2 bases, J shed 5 bases, and the junction held 10 bases outside the gene matches. Germline V gene sequence: CDR1 SGHTA, CDR2 FQGNSA. CDR3 coding DNA: TGTGCCAGCAGCTTATTGGGTCCGGGACAGGGCCACAATGAGCAGTTCTTC. Translation gives CASSLLGPGQGHNEQFF.

The chain employs TRBV19 and TRBJ1-4, with D uncertain. Germline CDR1 reads LNHDA; CDR2 reads SQIVND (reference sequence). V lost 5 bases to trimming and J lost 4 bases, with 14 bases between them. There are 15 residues in the CDR3. The CDR3 here is CASSDHRRVNEKLFF. The CDR3 DNA sequence: TGTGCCAGTAGTGACCATAGACGGGTTAATGAAAAACTGTTTTTT.

The chain joins TRBV5-4 to TRBJ1-1; possibly TRBD1 for D (5 bases). The CDR3 has 14 residues. V shed 4 bases and J shed 3 bases, with 13 bases lying between them. Germline V CDR1 and CDR2: SGHNT, YYREEE (reference sequence). This CDR3 reads CASSRGIGDTEAFF. CDR3 DNA sequence: TGTGCCAGCAGCCGGGGGATTGGGGACACTGAAGCTTTCTTT.

This clone was counted between two and nine times. The chain couples TRBV12-5 to TRBJ2-1; TRBD2 aligns across 7 bases. Germline lookup yields CDR1 LGHNT and CDR2 FRNRAP. V dropped 7 bases and J dropped 0; count of bases not matched to a gene: 6. CDR3 size: 15 residues. CDR3 sequence: CASAGSGNSYNEQFF. The CDR3 coding sequence is TGTGCTAGTGCCGGGAGCGGGAACTCCTACAATGAGCAGTTCTTC.

The chain has TRBV7-6 and TRBJ2-5, with 9 bases aligning to TRBD1. The end of the DNA is better explained by TRBJ2-7, so the J call may be wrong. The CDR3 spans 15 residues. The V gene's germline CDR1 is SGHVS and CDR2 FNYEAQ. CDR3 nucleotide sequence: TGTGCCAGCAGTCGAGGACAGGGGACCTCCTACGAGCAGTACTTC. Amino acid sequence: CASSRGQGTSYEQYF.

The chain couples TRBV5-1 to TRBJ2-4; tentative D call: TRBD1 (6 bases). Trimming cost V 3 bases and J 2 bases, with 6 bases left between them. The CDR3 is made up of 13 amino acids. Germline V gives CDR1 SGHRS, CDR2 YFSETQ. CDR3 sequence reads: CASSWDTKNIQYF. As DNA, the CDR3 is TGCGCCAGCAGCTGGGACACCAAAAACATTCAGTACTTC.

The genes are TRBV19 and TRBJ1-5; a possible D gene is TRBD1 (5 bases). Germline values: CDR1 LNHDA, CDR2 SQIVND (reference sequence). The CDR3 covers 15 residues. Trimming pared 7 bases from V and 5 bases from J, leaving 18 bases between. CDR3 sequence: CASKVDRTPDQPQHF. In DNA form, the CDR3 reads TGTGCCAGTAAAGTGGATCGGACACCAGATCAGCCCCAGCATTTT.

This chain uses TRBV5-1 with TRBJ2-1; 10 nucleotides align to TRBD1. Germline loops: CDR1 SGHRS, CDR2 YFSETQ. With V trimmed by 4 bases and J by 8 bases, 6 bases remained unmatched. The CDR3 is 14 residues long. The CDR3 region has the DNA TGCGCCAGCAGCGTGTGGGACAGGGGCGATGAGCAGTTCTTC. Its translation is CASSVWDRGDEQFF.

In its sample, this clone was seen once. The V call is TRBV9, the J call TRBJ2-1, with TRBD2 matching over 14 bases. The V gene end was trimmed by 0 bases and the J gene end by 7 bases; junction bases not matched to a gene: 0. The CDR3 runs to 15 residues. CDR1 SGDLS and CDR2 YYNGEE come from the germline V gene. CDR3 sequence reads: CASSVGTSGRNEQFF. The CDR3, as DNA: TGTGCCAGCAGCGTAGGGACTAGCGGGAGGAATGAGCAGTTCTTC.

CDR3 nucleotides: TGCGCCAGCACCGGACTAGCGGGAGGGACAGATACGCAGTATTTT. Translation gives CASTGLAGGTDTQYF. This chain uses TRBV5-1 with TRBJ2-3, with 15 bases that match TRBD2. The CDR3 is made up of 15 amino acids. CDR1 and CDR2 (germline): SGHRS, YFSETQ. Trimming removed 6 bases from V and 3 bases from J; junction bases left unmatched: 2.

This sequence joins TRBV7-3 and TRBJ2-7; 7 bases fit TRBD1. CDR3 length: 15 residues. The V gene's germline CDR1 is SGHTA and CDR2 FQGTGA. Losses at the gene ends were 5 bases for V and 6 bases for J; bases not matched to a gene: 13. For the CDR3, the DNA is TGTGCCAGCAGCCGACCGACAGGGAAGGTTGTCGAGCAGTACTTC. Encoded protein: CASSRPTGKVVEQYF.

On this clone itself: The junction shows a germline mismatch at one end, possibly a read error. This chain joins TRBV2 and TRBJ2-1, with D possibly TRBD1 on 6 matching bases. Germline CDR1 is SNHLY and CDR2 is FYNNEI. The CDR3 runs to 13 residues. The DNA for the CDR3 is TGTGCCAGCAGTGAAGGAAACACAGGGAGTGCGATCTTC. It translates to CASSEGNTGSAIF. Full variable domain (remainder filled in from reference TRBV2 and TRBJ2-1): EPEVTQTPSHQVTQMGQEVILRCVPISNHLYFYWYRQILGQKVEFLVSFYNNEISEKSEIFDDQFSVERPDGSNFTLKIRSTKLEDSAMYFCASSEGNTGSAIFGPGTRLTVL.

The chain carries TRBV28 and TRBJ2-1; D not resolved. The V and J ends lost 7 bases and 7 bases respectively, with 14 bases between them. CDR1 is MDHEN, CDR2 SYDVKM, per germline. This CDR3 comprises 13 residues. DNA of the CDR3: TGTGCCAGCACTCCTAGTATGAAAAATGAGCAGTTCTTC. It yields the protein CASTPSMKNEQFF.

The rearrangement uses TRBV5-1 and TRBJ2-1; weak D call: TRBD2 (6 bases). V was clipped by 3 bases and J by 7 bases, with 14 bases between them. Per germline, CDR1 SGHRS and CDR2 YFSETQ. CDR3 length equals 14 residues. The CDR3 DNA reads TGCGCCAGCAGCTGGGGATCAGCGGGTAATGAGCAGTTCTTC. It yields the protein CASSWGSAGNEQFF.

To note about this clone: Other DNA sequences in this sample translate to the same CDR3. The CDR3 DNA reads as TGTGCCAGCAGCTCAGGACAGGGCTATGGCTACACCTTC. As protein: CASSSGQGYGYTF. V and J are TRBV28 and TRBJ1-2; 8 nucleotides line up with TRBD1. The CDR3 has 13 residues. V gave up 6 bases and J gave up 4 bases; unmatched junction bases: 4. Looked up from germline, CDR1 is MDHEN and CDR2 is SYDVKM.